These 17 T cell receptor beta chains originate from one sample sequenced in a study of response to subunit inactivated influenza vaccine. TCRdb ran MiXCR on the RT-PCR reads and lists one entry per CDR3 protein. The data show roughly 650,000 distinct CDR3 sequences, with 11% to 15% seen just once and 7.6% held by the top ten. Specimen: PBMCs from blood, collected 14 to 15 days before vaccination. The receptors derive from a man aged 50-60 years who received an inactivated influenza vaccine.

In this sample, this clonotype turned up a few times. The chain carries TRBV20-1 and TRBJ2-3; 8 bases are a match to TRBD2. Germline V gives CDR1 DFQATT, CDR2 SNEGSKA (reference sequence). The V and J ends lost 3 bases and 4 bases, in that order; junction bases with no gene match: 15. This CDR3 contains 17 residues. CDR3 bases: TGCAGTGCTAGTAGCGGGGTGTTTAGCCTATCCGCAGATACGCAGTATTTT. Translating gives CSASSGVFSLSADTQYF.

The rearrangement joins TRBV4-3 to TRBJ2-7, with D hard to call. V was cut by 0 bases and J by 3 bases, with 12 bases left in between. CDR1 and CDR2 from the germline V gene are LGHNA and YSLEER. This CDR3 has 15 residues. The CDR3 protein is CASSQEVPTIYEQYF. DNA for the CDR3: TGCGCCAGCAGCCAAGAAGTGCCGACGATCTACGAGCAGTACTTC.

In this sample, this clonotype turned up many times. V is TRBV29-1 and J is TRBJ2-7, with TRBD2 matching over 9 bases. The CDR3 has 12 residues. Germline CDR1 and CDR2: SQVTM and ANQGSEA. The junction had 3 bases not matched to a gene; V was cut back by 4 bases and J by 5 bases. CDR3 residues: CSVAAGGNEQYF. The DNA for the CDR3 is TGCAGCGTTGCTGCGGGAGGGAACGAGCAGTACTTC.

Points on this clonotype: One end of the junction is discordant with germline, which a read error may explain. The chain links TRBV20-1 to TRBJ1-1, with 8 bases lining up with TRBD1. The CDR3 contains 9 residues. Germline V CDR1 and CDR2: DFQATT, SNEGSKA (reference sequence). CDR3 protein: CSARFGQGF. The CDR3 region has the DNA TGCAGTGCTAGATTCGGACAGGGATTT.

This clonotype was seen many times. This chain connects TRBV20-1 to TRBJ2-6, with D possibly TRBD1 on 6 matching bases. From germline, CDR1 is DFQATT and CDR2 SNEGSKA (reference sequence). This CDR3 is built from 14 residues. V lost 3 bases and J 3 bases, leaving 9 bases between the germline ends. The CDR3 is CSASRGIGANVLTF. The CDR3 coding sequence is TGCAGTGCTAGTAGGGGGATTGGGGCCAACGTCCTGACTTTC.

This clonotype has just a few counts. CDR3 nucleotide sequence: TGCAGTGCTAGGATCACGGCCGAGCAGTACTTC. It specifies CSARITAEQYF. The chain recombines TRBV20-1 with TRBJ2-7; D not certain. Germline CDR1 reads DFQATT; CDR2 reads SNEGSKA (reference sequence). Trimming took 3 bases from V and 6 from J, leaving 9 bases between them. The CDR3 has 11 residues.

This clonotype was seen ten or more times. The chain carries TRBV2 and TRBJ2-3; D perhaps matches TRBD1 (6 bases). CDR3 length equals 14 residues. Germline V lookup: CDR1 SNHLY, CDR2 FYNNEI. Between the trimmed V and J ends, which lost 6 bases and 0 bases, there was a span of 10 bases. As DNA, the CDR3 is TGTGCCAGCAGACGAGGGGGAAGCACAGATACGCAGTATTTT. This codes for CASRRGGSTDTQYF.

The J gene is TRBJ2-2, the V gene TRBV7-8; no clear D gene. CDR1 SGHVS and CDR2 FQNEAQ come from the germline V gene. Trimming took off 1 base at V and 5 bases at J, with 8 bases between the two ends. This CDR3 has 14 residues. CDR3 residues: CASSLVGSTGELFF. The DNA for the CDR3 is TGTGCCAGCAGCTTAGTAGGATCTACCGGGGAGCTGTTTTTT. Together with reference TRBV7-8 and TRBJ2-2, the CDR3 gives the full variable domain: GAGVSQSPRYKVAKRGQDVALRCDPISGHVSLFWYQQALGQGPEFLTYFQNEAQLDKSGLPSDRFFAERPEGSVSTLKIQRTQQEDSAVYLCASSLVGSTGELFFGEGSRLTVL.

The chain links TRBV5-1 to TRBJ2-1; D may be TRBD1 or TRBD2 (5 bases each). The CDR3 runs 13 residues. The V and J ends lost 6 bases and 10 bases respectively, with 17 bases between them. Per the germline V gene, CDR1 is SGHRS and CDR2 is YFSETQ. CDR3 in DNA: TGCGCCAGCACTAGTTCCGGGGCCGGGGAGCAGTTCTTC. Protein sequence: CASTSSGAGEQFF. The whole variable domain, filled in from reference TRBV5-1 and TRBJ2-1, reads KAGVTQTPRYLIKTRGQQVTLSCSPISGHRSVSWYQQTPGQGLQFLFEYFSETQRNKGNFPGRFSGRQFSNSRSEMNVSTLELGDSALYLCASTSSGAGEQFFGPGTRLTVL.

The genes are TRBV12-3 or TRBV12-4 and TRBJ2-1; 7 nucleotides line up with TRBD1. The CDR3 length is 12 residues. V lost 4 bases and J lost 8; bases outside the gene matches: 2. The CDR3 sequence is CASSWTGHEQFF. The CDR3 region has the DNA TGTGCCAGCAGTTGGACAGGCCATGAGCAGTTCTTC.

This clonotype was seen repeatedly, ten times or more. The V and J genes are TRBV9 and TRBJ2-1; D gene uncertain. The CDR3 covers 11 residues. From germline, CDR1 is SGDLS and CDR2 YYNGEE. V gave up 0 bases and J gave up 10 bases, with 5 bases separating them. The CDR3 is CASSVGREQFF. As DNA, the CDR3 is TGTGCCAGCAGCGTAGGCCGAGAGCAGTTCTTC.

CDR3 loop: CASSSDGGETQYF. In nucleotides, the CDR3 is TGTGCCAGCAGTTCAGACGGTGGAGAGACCCAGTACTTC. This chain links TRBV12-3 or TRBV12-4 with TRBJ2-5, with D uncertain. This CDR3 has 13 amino acids. V dropped 4 bases and J dropped 4 bases, with 10 bases sitting between them.

This clonotype was seen only a few times. This chain joins TRBV28 and TRBJ2-6; D is perhaps TRBD1 (6 bases). Trimming took 1 base from V and 0 from J, leaving 10 bases between them. In germline, CDR1 is MDHEN, CDR2 SYDVKM. The length of the CDR3 is 17 residues. CDR3 protein: CASSLSTGSSGANVLTF. DNA for the CDR3: TGTGCCAGCAGTTTATCAACAGGGAGCTCTGGGGCCAACGTCCTGACTTTC.

The chain carries TRBV5-1 and TRBJ2-1; D uncertain. Germline V gene lookup returns CDR1 SGHRS and CDR2 YFSETQ. The CDR3 has 15 amino acids. Trimming took off 5 bases at V and 9 bases at J, with 21 bases between the two ends. CDR3 residues: CASRVTGSRYGEQFF. The CDR3 bases are TGCGCCAGCAGGGTTACCGGGTCCCGGTACGGTGAGCAGTTCTTC.

This clonotype occurred a few times. This sequence joins TRBV6-1 and TRBJ2-5; 7 positions agree with TRBD1. With 7 bases clipped from V and 0 bases from J, the junction kept 5 bases outside the gene matches. The CDR3 is 14 amino acids. Germline CDR1 and CDR2: MNHNS and SASEGT. The CDR3 nucleotides read TGTGCCAGCAACCGGGGACAGCACCAAGAGACCCAGTACTTC. It translates to CASNRGQHQETQYF.

This chain joins TRBV29-1 and TRBJ2-5; D is ambiguous. CDR3 length: 13 amino acids. Trimming shortened V by 5 bases and J by 2 bases, and 12 bases separated the two germline ends. CDR1 SQVTM and CDR2 ANQGSEA come from the germline V gene. The CDR3 nucleotides are TGCAGCGTTTTTAGGCAGAGACAAGAGACCCAGTACTTC. This codes for CSVFRQRQETQYF.

On this clonotype itself: A clone one base away is much larger, so this may be a read error. The chain couples TRBV5-6 to TRBJ2-3; 10 positions match TRBD2. CDR1 is SGHDT, CDR2 YYEEEE, per germline. Trimming cost V 6 bases and J 3 bases; bases outside gene matches: 10. CDR3 length: 16 residues. CDR3: CASNWGAGGPTDTQYF. In DNA form, the CDR3 reads TGTGCCAGCAACTGGGGAGCGGGGGGGCCTACAGATACGCAGTATTTT. The whole variable domain, filled in from reference TRBV5-6 and TRBJ2-3, reads DAGVTQSPTHLIKTRGQQVTLRCSPKSGHDTVSWYQQALGQGPQFIFQYYEEEERQRGNFPDRFSGHQFPNYSSELNVNALLLGDSALYLCASNWGAGGPTDTQYFGPGTRLTVL.